The table lists the clone carrying this T cell receptor beta chain with many counts. V was cut by 4 bases and J by 0 bases, with 7 bases left in between. The CDR3 runs to 14 residues. The germline V gene encodes CDR1 MNHEY and CDR2 SMNVEV (reference sequence). TCRdb processed the RT-PCR reads anew with MiXCR; each CDR3 protein has one entry. The table has about 87,000 distinct CDR3 sequences, roughly 5.1% seen once; the top ten hold around 3%. This sample was taken from a study of patients and donors after allogeneic stem cell transplantation. The gene calls are TRBV27 and TRBJ1-3; D remains unclear. The sample comprised blood, either unsorted or a sorted T cell fraction (not recorded which). The origin of this receptor is a human donor who was either an allogeneic HSCT recipient or a stem cell or donor lymphocyte infusion donor (not recorded which). It is not recorded whose cells these are; they may come from a transplant donor. The CDR3, as DNA: TGTGCCAGCAGTTCGCGTATCTCTGGAAACACCATATATTTT. Translating gives CASSSRISGNTIYF.